The source of this TCR beta chain is a study of T cell responses to AZD1222 COVID-19 vaccine. The study, taken as a whole, reports: Nearly half of spike-specific TCRs reportedly target variant regions that are unmutated in the B.1.351 and B.1.1.7 variants. White British donors predominated, females outnumbered males, and clonal diversity was possibly underestimated.

This CDR3 has 14 amino acids. V was trimmed by 2 bases and J by 6 bases, leaving 10 bases between them. Germline lookup yields CDR1 MNHEY and CDR2 SVGEGT. Repertoires were generated with immunoSEQ multiplex PCR, while TCRdb's copy carries only in-frame clones and drops some. The sample consists of 120,000 to 150,000 clones, around 90% of them appearing once. To note about this clone: The antigen is not known.

Sequencing used peripheral blood, obtained 28 days after the second AZD1222 dose. This clonotype was obtained from an adult who received the AZD1222 COVID-19 vaccine. V usage is TRBV6-2 or TRBV6-3 and J usage is TRBJ2-2; possibly TRBD2 for D (6 bases). The CDR3 protein is CASSYGLASGELFF. Written as DNA, the CDR3 is TGTGCCAGCAGTTACGGTCTAGCGTCCGGGGAGCTGTTTTTT.